Described below is a single T cell receptor (beta chain) sequence and its context. Antigen specificity is unknown. The record originates from a study of blood T cells in healthy people across ages. There were healthy Caucasian individuals from Russia, aged about 6 to 95, serving as donors. Overall study findings and caveats: Not knowing donor CMV status may have confounded expanded clonotype changes.

With a J-beta primer mix and a sample-barcoded 5' primer, a second PCR ran roughly 6 to 12 cycles. TCRdb independently ran MiXCR on the 5' RACE reads; one entry per CDR3 protein. The repertoire holds 700,000 or so distinct CDR3 sequences, with roughly 20% as singletons. The CDR3 runs to 13 residues. The V gene's germline CDR1 is DFQATT and CDR2 SNEGSKA (reference sequence). The source of this sequence is a man in his 70s in good health. Sequencing was performed on blood. The chain couples TRBV20-1 to TRBJ2-7; D not resolved. Judging by the DNA end, TRBJ2-5 fits better; the J call may be wrong. This chain's CDR3 is CSANEPVRETQYF. The CDR3 DNA is TGCAGTGCTAATGAACCGGTGAGGGAGACCCAGTACTTC.